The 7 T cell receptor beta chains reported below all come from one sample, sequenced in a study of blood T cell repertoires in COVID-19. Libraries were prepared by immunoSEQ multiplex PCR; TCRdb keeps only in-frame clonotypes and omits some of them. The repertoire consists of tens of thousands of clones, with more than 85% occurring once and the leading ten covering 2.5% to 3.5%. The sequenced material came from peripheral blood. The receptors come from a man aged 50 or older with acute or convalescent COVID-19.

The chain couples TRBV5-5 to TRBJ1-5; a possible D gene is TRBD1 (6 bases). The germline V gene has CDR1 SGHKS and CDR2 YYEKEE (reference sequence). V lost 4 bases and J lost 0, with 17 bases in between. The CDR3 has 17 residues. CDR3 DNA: TGTGCCAGCAGCCCCTGGACTGGACAGTATAGCAATCAGCCCCAGCATTTT. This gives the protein CASSPWTGQYSNQPQHF.

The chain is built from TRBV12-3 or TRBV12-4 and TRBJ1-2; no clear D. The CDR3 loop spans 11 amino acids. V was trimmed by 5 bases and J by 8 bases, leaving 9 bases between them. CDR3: CASSPPVGYTF. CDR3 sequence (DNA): TGTGCCAGCAGTCCTCCGGTAGGCTACACCTTC.

The CDR3 loop reads CASGLAGGELFF. Here the CDR3 DNA reads TGTGCCAGCGGACTAGCGGGGGGGGAGCTGTTTTTT. The chain uses TRBV27 and TRBJ2-2; 12 nucleotides match TRBD2. With 8 bases clipped from V and 8 bases from J, the junction kept 0 bases outside the gene matches. The CDR3 length is 12 residues. The germline gives CDR1 MNHEY, CDR2 SMNVEV (reference sequence).

CDR3 in amino acids: CASSFTRGSDGEQFF. The CDR3 region has the DNA TGTGCCAGCAGCTTTACTAGAGGGTCGGATGGTGAGCAGTTCTTC. This rearrangement joins TRBV11-2 to TRBJ2-1; TRBD2 might be the D (5 bases). The CDR3 is made up of 15 amino acids. Germline-derived CDR1 and CDR2 are SGHAT and FQNNGV. V was shortened by 3 bases and J by 9 bases, with 18 bases between the two germline ends.

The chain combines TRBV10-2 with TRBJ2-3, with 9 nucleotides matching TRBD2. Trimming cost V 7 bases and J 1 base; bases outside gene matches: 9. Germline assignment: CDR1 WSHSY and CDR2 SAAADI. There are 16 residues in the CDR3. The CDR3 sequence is CASKHERLAGTDTQYF. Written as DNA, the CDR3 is TGCGCCAGCAAACATGAGCGACTAGCGGGCACAGATACGCAGTATTTT.

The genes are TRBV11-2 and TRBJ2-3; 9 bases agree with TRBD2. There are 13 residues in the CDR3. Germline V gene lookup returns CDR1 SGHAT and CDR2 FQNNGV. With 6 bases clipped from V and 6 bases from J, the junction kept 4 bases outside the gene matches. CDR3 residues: CASRRGGRDTQYF. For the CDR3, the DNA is TGTGCCAGCAGGCGGGGGGGCCGTGATACGCAGTATTTT.

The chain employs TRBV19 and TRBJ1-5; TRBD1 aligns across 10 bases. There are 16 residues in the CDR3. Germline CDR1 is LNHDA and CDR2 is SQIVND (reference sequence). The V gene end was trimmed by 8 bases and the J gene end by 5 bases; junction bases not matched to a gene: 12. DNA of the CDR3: TGTGCCAGTCTCCCAGCGGACAGGGGGAACTATCAGCCCCAGCATTTT. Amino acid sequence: CASLPADRGNYQPQHF.